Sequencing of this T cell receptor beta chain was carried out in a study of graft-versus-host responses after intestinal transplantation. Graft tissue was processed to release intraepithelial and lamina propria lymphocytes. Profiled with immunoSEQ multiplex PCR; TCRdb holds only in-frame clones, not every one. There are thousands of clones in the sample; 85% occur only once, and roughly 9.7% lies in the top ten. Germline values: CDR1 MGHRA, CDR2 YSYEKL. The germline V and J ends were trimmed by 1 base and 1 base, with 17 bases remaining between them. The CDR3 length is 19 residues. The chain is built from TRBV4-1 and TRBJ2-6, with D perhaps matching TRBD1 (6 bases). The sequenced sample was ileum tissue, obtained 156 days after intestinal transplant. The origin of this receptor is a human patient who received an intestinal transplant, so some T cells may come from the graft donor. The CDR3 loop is CASSQVHPGHSSGANVLTF. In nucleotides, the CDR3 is TGCGCCAGCAGCCAAGTTCATCCGGGACACAGTTCTGGGGCCAACGTCCTGACTTTC.